Presented here are 10 T cell receptor beta chains from one specimen sequenced in a study of T cell repertoires in cytomegalovirus infection. For these TCRs, the target antigens are not known. TCRdb reprocessed the reads via MiXCR and lists one record per CDR3 protein. The table lists 200,000 to 250,000 distinct CDR3 sequences, less than 50% of them singletons, with more than 50% in the top ten. Here the sequenced sample was CD8+ T cells from cultured PBMCs, taken from culture after CMV antigen stimulation. The receptors here all came from a human donor in good health (CMV status not recorded). Some clones in this sample may be carry-over from other donors' samples.

The chain joins TRBV2 to TRBJ2-1; the D is unclear. Germline CDR1 is SNHLY and CDR2 is FYNNEI. With 10 bases removed from V and 6 bases from J, the gap between germline ends came to 10 bases. This CDR3 has 11 residues. CDR3 DNA: TGTGCCACCCACCACGGCAATGAGCAGTTCTTC. Amino acids: CATHHGNEQFF.

The chain combines TRBV7-8 with TRBJ2-3; maybe TRBD2 (6 bases). CDR3 length: 18 amino acids. The ends were cut back, 3 bases at V and 5 bases at J, with 24 bases in the middle. Germline V CDR1 and CDR2: SGHVS, FQNEAQ. CDR3 residues: CASSFRLTSSGYGDTQYF. The CDR3 DNA follows: TGTGCCAGCAGCTTTCGACTTACTAGTAGCGGATACGGAGATACGCAGTATTTT.

The V and J genes are TRBV7-9 and TRBJ2-5; a weak D match, TRBD2 (6 bases). The CDR3 is 16 residues long. Germline-derived CDR1 and CDR2 are SEHNR and FQNEAQ (reference sequence). The V and J ends lost 5 bases and 5 bases respectively, with 21 bases between them. The CDR3 DNA sequence: TGTGCCAGCAGCCCCCCGACTAGGTCGGCGGCTGAGACCCAGTACTTC. Translation gives CASSPPTRSAAETQYF. Full variable domain (outside the CDR3, taken from reference TRBV7-9 and TRBJ2-5): DTGVSQNPRHKITKRGQNVTFRCDPISEHNRLYWYRQTLGQGPEFLTYFQNEAQLEKSRLLSDRFSAERPKGSFSTLEIQRTEQGDSAMYLCASSPPTRSAAETQYFGPGTRLLVL.

This chain uses TRBV27 with TRBJ1-1; D call uncertain. Germline V gene lookup returns CDR1 MNHEY and CDR2 SMNVEV (reference sequence). The CDR3 has 14 residues. Trimming took off 4 bases at V and 0 bases at J, with 9 bases between the two ends. The CDR3 loop reads CASSSYLMNTEAFF. In nucleotides, the CDR3 is TGTGCCAGCAGTTCTTATCTAATGAACACTGAAGCTTTCTTT.

The chain uses TRBV9 and TRBJ1-2; tentative D call: TRBD1 (5 bases). Germline-derived CDR1 and CDR2 are SGDLS and YYNGEE. This CDR3 comprises 15 residues. Between the trimmed V and J ends, which lost 0 bases and 2 bases, there was a span of 11 bases. The CDR3 nucleotides read TGTGCCAGCAGCGTAGCAGGGTGGGGGAACTATGGCTACACCTTC. Protein: CASSVAGWGNYGYTF.

This clonotype has just a few counts. The rearrangement links TRBV2 to TRBJ1-2, with unresolved D. Trimming took off 6 bases at V and 3 bases at J, with 11 bases between the two ends. This CDR3 is 13 amino acids long. Germline V gene data show CDR1 as SNHLY and CDR2 as FYNNEI. The CDR3 loop is CASRDRKDYGYTF. CDR3 nucleotides: TGTGCCAGCAGGGACCGAAAAGACTATGGCTACACCTTC.

This clonotype was detected a few times. J is TRBJ1-1 and V is TRBV6-5, with D unresolved. The CDR3 contains 17 residues. V shed 0 bases and J shed 3 bases, with 17 bases lying between them. The germline CDR1 and CDR2 sequences are MNHEY and SVGAGI. CDR3 loop: CASSYSGQLDMDTEAFF. Here the CDR3 DNA reads TGTGCCAGCAGTTACTCGGGTCAGCTCGATATGGACACTGAAGCTTTCTTT.

V is TRBV7-2 and J is TRBJ2-1; 8 bases are shared with TRBD2. This CDR3 contains 17 residues. Germline V lookup: CDR1 SGHTA, CDR2 FQGNSA. Trimming at V came to 1 base and at J to 0 bases, leaving 5 bases not matched to a gene. CDR3 loop: CASSLVGTRISYNEQFF. The CDR3 DNA reads as TGTGCCAGCAGCTTAGTTGGGACTAGAATCTCCTACAATGAGCAGTTCTTC.

This clonotype has a handful of counts. The V and J genes are TRBV12-3 or TRBV12-4 and TRBJ2-1, with 14 nucleotides matching TRBD2. The CDR3 runs 19 residues. Germline trimming cut 6 bases from V and 7 bases from J; bases unmatched to any gene: 17. The CDR3 sequence is CASSGLAGGLKGGGNEQFF. CDR3 DNA sequence: TGTGCCAGCAGCGGACTAGCGGGAGGACTAAAGGGCGGGGGAAATGAGCAGTTCTTC.

This clonotype was detected only a few times. The gene calls are TRBV4-3 and TRBJ2-1, with 7 bases identical to TRBD2. The CDR3 contains 14 residues. The V segment lost 0 bases and the J segment 9 bases; nucleotides outside the gene matches: 5. The germline V gene encodes CDR1 LGHNA and CDR2 YSLEER. In nucleotides, the CDR3 is TGCGCCAGCAGCCAAGATAAGGCTAGCGGTGAGCAGTTCTTC. Translated, it gives CASSQDKASGEQFF.